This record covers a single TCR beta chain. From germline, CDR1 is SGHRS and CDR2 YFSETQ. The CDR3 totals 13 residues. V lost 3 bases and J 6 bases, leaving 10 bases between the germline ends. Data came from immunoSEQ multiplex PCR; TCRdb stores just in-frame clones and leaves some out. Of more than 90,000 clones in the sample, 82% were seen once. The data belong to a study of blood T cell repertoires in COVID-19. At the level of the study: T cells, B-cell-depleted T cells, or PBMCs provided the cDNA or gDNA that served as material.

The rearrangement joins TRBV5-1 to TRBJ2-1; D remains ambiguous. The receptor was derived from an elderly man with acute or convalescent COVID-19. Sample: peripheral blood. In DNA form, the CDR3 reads TGCGCCAGCAGCTCCCCCTCAGGCAATGAGCAGTTCTTC. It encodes CASSSPSGNEQFF.